This is a list of T cell receptor beta chains from one sample in a study of blood T cells in healthy people across ages. TCRdb reprocessed the 5' RACE reads with MiXCR, giving one entry per CDR3 protein. The sample has about 1,600,000 distinct CDR3 sequences, about 43% seen once. Specimen: blood. The receptors stem from a woman aged 18-30 years in good health. CDR3s include the opening cysteine and the closing phenylalanine or tryptophan. The order of the fields is CDR3 length, D gene, clone size, J gene, V gene, CDR3 protein, CDR3 DNA. D genes are given only for firm matches. A row's size may be missing; if present it is once, few, many or a size class.

length: 12
D: .
size: .
J: TRBJ2-1
V: TRBV20-1
CDR3: CSARGEGAEQFF
DNA: TGCAGTGCTAGAGGGGAGGGGGCTGAGCAGTTCTTC

length: 13
D: .
size: few
J: TRBJ1-2
V: TRBV5-1
CDR3: CASSLDGSLGYTF
DNA: TGCGCCAGCAGCTTGGATGGGAGCTTAGGCTACACCTTC

length: 14
D: .
size: .
J: TRBJ1-4
V: TRBV7-2
CDR3: CASSLRLGNEKLFF
DNA: TGTGCCAGCAGCTTACGGTTGGGGAATGAAAAACTGTTTTTT

length: 16
D: .
size: .
J: TRBJ2-1
V: TRBV7-9
CDR3: CASSLGLGRTYNEKFF
DNA: TGTGCCAGCAGCTTAGGTTTGGGGAGGACCTACAATGAGAAGTTCTTC

length: 11
D: .
size: many
J: TRBJ2-5
V: TRBV12-3/TRBV12-4
CDR3: CASSIEETQYF
DNA: TGTGCCAGCAGTATCGAAGAGACCCAGTACTTC

length: 18
D: TRBD2
size: few
J: TRBJ2-3
V: TRBV3-1
CDR3: CASSPYGLAGANTDTQYF
DNA: TGTGCCAGCAGCCCGTACGGACTAGCGGGGGCCAACACAGATACGCAGTATTTT

length: 14
D: TRBD1
size: .
J: TRBJ1-1
V: TRBV7-2
CDR3: CASSVSGGWTEAFF
DNA: TGTGCCAGCAGCGTCTCAGGGGGCTGGACTGAAGCTTTCTTT

length: 13
D: TRBD1
size: few
J: TRBJ2-1
V: TRBV24-1
CDR3: CATSAGGRGEQFF
DNA: TGTGCCACCAGTGCAGGGGGAAGGGGTGAGCAGTTCTTC

length: 15
D: .
size: .
J: TRBJ2-3
V: TRBV9
CDR3: CASSVGSPSTDTQYF
DNA: TGTGCCAGCAGCGTAGGATCCCCCAGCACAGATACGCAGTATTTT

length: 13
D: .
size: few
J: TRBJ2-1
V: TRBV3-1
CDR3: CASSHGGNNEQFF
DNA: TGTGCCAGCAGCCACGGGGGAAACAATGAGCAGTTCTTC

length: 16
D: .
size: few
J: TRBJ2-6
V: TRBV5-1
CDR3: CASSPARSSGANVLTF
DNA: TGCGCCAGCAGCCCCGCACGGAGCTCTGGGGCCAACGTCCTGACTTTC

length: 15
D: TRBD2
size: few
J: TRBJ2-7
V: TRBV5-1
CDR3: CASSLKAAGAYEQYF
DNA: TGCGCCAGCAGCTTGAAGGCAGCGGGGGCTTACGAGCAGTACTTC

length: 17
D: .
size: .
J: TRBJ1-6
V: TRBV2
CDR3: CASAPRAEFPGISPLHF
DNA: TGTGCCAGCGCCCCCAGGGCAGAATTTCCTGGGATTTCACCCCTCCACTTT

length: 17
D: TRBD2
size: .
J: TRBJ2-3
V: TRBV12-5
CDR3: CASDFQPGLARTDTQYF
DNA: TGTGCTAGTGATTTCCAACCGGGACTAGCGAGAACAGATACGCAGTATTTT

length: 12
D: TRBD1
size: few
J: TRBJ2-3
V: TRBV29-1
CDR3: CSAGQGDNTQYF
DNA: TGCAGCGCCGGACAGGGGGATAATACGCAGTATTTT

length: 13
D: .
size: .
J: TRBJ1-2
V: TRBV29-1
CDR3: CSVAGRGNYGYTF
DNA: TGCAGCGTTGCAGGGAGGGGGAACTATGGCTACACCTTC

length: 17
D: TRBD1
size: .
J: TRBJ1-2
V: TRBV11-2
CDR3: CASSPRPGQGGIAGCTF
DNA: TGTGCCAGCAGCCCTAGGCCGGGACAGGGGGGCATAGCTGGCTGCACCTTC

length: 17
D: TRBD1
size: .
J: TRBJ1-6
V: TRBV20-1
CDR3: CSARPNQGETSNSPLHF
DNA: TGCAGTGCTCGACCCAATCAGGGGGAGACCTCCAATTCACCCCTCCACTTT

length: 16
D: .
size: .
J: TRBJ1-6
V: TRBV11-2
CDR3: CASSERDRDYNSPLHF
DNA: TGTGCCAGCAGTGAGAGGGACCGAGACTATAATTCACCCCTCCACTTT

length: 16
D: TRBD2
size: .
J: TRBJ2-2
V: TRBV27
CDR3: CASSLSRGVDTGELFF
DNA: TGTGCCAGCAGTTTATCTCGGGGGGTAGACACCGGGGAGCTGTTTTTT

length: 15
D: TRBD1
size: .
J: TRBJ1-1
V: TRBV16
CDR3: CASSQSGTGSTEAFF
DNA: TGTGCCAGCAGCCAATCGGGGACAGGGAGCACTGAAGCTTTCTTT

length: 17
D: TRBD2
size: .
J: TRBJ2-3
V: TRBV18
CDR3: CASSPTTSGPSTDTQYF
DNA: TGTGCCAGCTCACCAACGACTAGCGGCCCTAGCACAGATACGCAGTATTTT

length: 16
D: TRBD2
size: few
J: TRBJ2-7
V: TRBV20-1
CDR3: CSARSAQGLAGYEQYF
DNA: TGCAGTGCTAGATCCGCCCAGGGCCTAGCGGGATACGAGCAGTACTTC

length: 12
D: .
size: .
J: TRBJ2-5
V: TRBV6-1
CDR3: CASQGGEETQYF
DNA: TGTGCCAGCCAGGGGGGAGAAGAGACCCAGTACTTC

length: 14
D: .
size: .
J: TRBJ2-1
V: TRBV7-9
CDR3: CASSPGSGTDEQFF
DNA: TGTGCCAGCAGCCCAGGGTCAGGGACCGATGAGCAGTTCTTC

length: 18
D: TRBD2
size: .
J: TRBJ2-3
V: TRBV5-1
CDR3: CASSSRRGGLSSTDTQYF
DNA: TGCGCCAGCAGCTCCCGTCGCGGGGGGTTATCTAGCACAGATACGCAGTATTTT

length: 12
D: .
size: .
J: TRBJ2-2
V: TRBV6-1
CDR3: CASMVGTGELFF
DNA: TGTGCCAGCATGGTCGGGACCGGGGAGCTGTTTTTT

length: 14
D: .
size: .
J: TRBJ1-5
V: TRBV27
CDR3: CASSTQGVREPQHF
DNA: TGTGCCAGCAGTACACAAGGGGTTAGGGAGCCCCAGCATTTT

length: 14
D: .
size: .
J: TRBJ1-6
V: TRBV6-2/TRBV6-3
CDR3: CASSYEGEDSPLHF
DNA: TGTGCCAGCAGTTACGAGGGCGAGGATTCACCCCTCCACTTT

length: 16
D: .
size: .
J: TRBJ1-2
V: TRBV7-2
CDR3: CASSLGVVDGNYGYTF
DNA: TGTGCCAGCAGCTTAGGTGTTGTCGACGGAAACTATGGCTACACCTTC

length: 15
D: .
size: .
J: TRBJ2-1
V: TRBV7-2
CDR3: CASSLTPQGLNEQFF
DNA: TGTGCCAGCAGCCTGACCCCCCAAGGGCTCAATGAGCAGTTCTTC

length: 14
D: .
size: .
J: TRBJ2-2
V: TRBV20-1
CDR3: CSARVREGTGELFF
DNA: TGCAGTGCTAGAGTCCGGGAAGGGACCGGGGAGCTGTTTTTT

length: 16
D: TRBD1
size: few
J: TRBJ1-2
V: TRBV27
CDR3: CASKSGTGSGGYGYTF
DNA: TGTGCCAGCAAAAGTGGGACAGGTTCCGGAGGCTATGGCTACACCTTC

length: 12
D: .
size: .
J: TRBJ2-1
V: TRBV6-5
CDR3: CASSSIPGEQFF
DNA: TGTGCCAGCAGTTCCATCCCAGGGGAGCAGTTCTTC

length: 14
D: TRBD1
size: few
J: TRBJ2-5
V: TRBV12-3/TRBV12-4
CDR3: CASSLGDRVETQYF
DNA: TGTGCCAGCAGTTTAGGCGACAGGGTTGAGACCCAGTACTTC

length: 13
D: .
size: .
J: TRBJ1-2
V: TRBV5-4
CDR3: CASSTSDSYGYTF
DNA: TGTGCCAGCAGCACATCGGACAGCTATGGCTACACCTTC

length: 14
D: TRBD1
size: .
J: TRBJ2-1
V: TRBV2
CDR3: CASSDPGGTETQFF
DNA: TGTGCCAGCAGTGACCCAGGGGGTACAGAGACCCAGTTCTTC

length: 17
D: TRBD2
size: .
J: TRBJ2-1
V: TRBV11-2
CDR3: CASSLGGAGGLYNEQFF
DNA: TGTGCCAGCAGCTTAGGGGGCGCGGGGGGGCTCTACAATGAGCAGTTCTTC

length: 15
D: .
size: .
J: TRBJ2-1
V: TRBV7-2
CDR3: CASSRDRTLLNEQFF
DNA: TGTGCCAGCAGCCGAGACCGGACCCTCCTCAATGAGCAGTTCTTC

length: 14
D: TRBD1
size: few
J: TRBJ2-7
V: TRBV5-1
CDR3: CASSPGTDNYEQYF
DNA: TGCGCCAGCAGCCCAGGGACAGACAACTACGAGCAGTACTTC

length: 15
D: .
size: many
J: TRBJ1-1
V: TRBV5-1
CDR3: CASSLDGVYGTEAFF
DNA: TGCGCCAGCAGCTTGGATGGGGTTTACGGCACTGAAGCTTTCTTT

length: 16
D: TRBD2
size: .
J: TRBJ2-1
V: TRBV12-3/TRBV12-4
CDR3: CASIDPGTSIKDEQFF
DNA: TGTGCCAGCATAGACCCCGGGACTAGCATTAAAGATGAGCAGTTCTTC

length: 15
D: .
size: .
J: TRBJ2-7
V: TRBV3-1
CDR3: CASSQGTAGYYEQYF
DNA: TGTGCCAGCAGCCAAGGTACGGCGGGGTACTACGAGCAGTACTTC

length: 17
D: TRBD2
size: once
J: TRBJ2-1
V: TRBV9
CDR3: CASSVGLAGGRLNEQFF
DNA: TGTGCCAGCAGCGTAGGGTTAGCGGGGGGGCGTCTCAATGAGCAGTTCTTC

length: 15
D: TRBD1
size: .
J: TRBJ1-1
V: TRBV10-3
CDR3: CATAPPTGDRTEAFF
DNA: TGTGCCACCGCGCCCCCTACAGGGGACAGAACTGAAGCTTTCTTT

length: 17
D: .
size: few
J: TRBJ2-1
V: TRBV11-3
CDR3: CASSSSANLASYNEQFF
DNA: TGTGCCAGCAGCTCGAGTGCTAACCTGGCCTCCTACAATGAGCAGTTCTTC

length: 14
D: .
size: .
J: TRBJ2-3
V: TRBV20-1
CDR3: CSASDSSHTDTQYF
DNA: TGCAGTGCTTCAGACTCGTCCCACACAGATACGCAGTATTTT

length: 14
D: .
size: .
J: TRBJ1-2
V: TRBV7-2
CDR3: CASSLFAGNYGYTF
DNA: TGTGCCAGCAGCTTATTTGCGGGGAACTATGGCTACACCTTC

length: 14
D: TRBD1
size: .
J: TRBJ2-7
V: TRBV29-1
CDR3: CSVEEGTEASEQYF
DNA: TGCAGCGTTGAAGAGGGGACAGAGGCTAGCGAGCAGTACTTC

length: 11
D: .
size: .
J: TRBJ1-2
V: TRBV20-1
CDR3: CSASEDQGYTF
DNA: TGCAGTGCTAGCGAGGATCAAGGCTACACCTTC